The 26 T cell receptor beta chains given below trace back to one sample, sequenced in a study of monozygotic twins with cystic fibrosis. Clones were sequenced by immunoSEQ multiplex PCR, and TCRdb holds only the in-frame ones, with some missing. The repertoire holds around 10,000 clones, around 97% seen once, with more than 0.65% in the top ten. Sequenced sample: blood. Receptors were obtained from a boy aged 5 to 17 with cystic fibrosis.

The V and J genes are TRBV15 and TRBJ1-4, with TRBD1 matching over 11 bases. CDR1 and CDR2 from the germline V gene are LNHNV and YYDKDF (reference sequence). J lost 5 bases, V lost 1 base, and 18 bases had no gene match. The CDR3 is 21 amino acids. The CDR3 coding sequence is TGTGCCACCAGCAGAGCCAGGGACTGGACAGGGGGCAGTTTTGAGAATGAAAAACTGTTTTTT. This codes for CATSRARDWTGGSFENEKLFF.

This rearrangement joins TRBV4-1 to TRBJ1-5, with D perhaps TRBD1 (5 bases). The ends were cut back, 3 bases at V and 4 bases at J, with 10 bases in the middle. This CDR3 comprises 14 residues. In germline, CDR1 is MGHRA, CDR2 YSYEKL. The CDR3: CASSQGGRNQPQHF. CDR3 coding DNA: TGCGCCAGCAGCCAGGGGGGAAGGAATCAGCCCCAGCATTTT.

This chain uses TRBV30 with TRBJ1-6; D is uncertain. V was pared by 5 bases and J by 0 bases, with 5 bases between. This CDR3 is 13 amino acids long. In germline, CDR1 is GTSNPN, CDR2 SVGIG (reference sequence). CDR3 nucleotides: TGTGCCTGGCGACCCTCCTATAATTCACCCCTCCACTTT. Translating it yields CAWRPSYNSPLHF.

CDR3 sequence (DNA): TGTGCCAGCAGTTTAGGGAGGGAAGCTTTCTTT. It is translated as CASSLGREAFF. The gene calls are TRBV6-5 and TRBJ1-1; D uncertain. This CDR3 contains 11 residues. The V gene lost 4 bases and the J gene lost 8 bases, with 8 bases spanning the gap. CDR1 is MNHEY and CDR2 is SVGAGI in the germline V gene.

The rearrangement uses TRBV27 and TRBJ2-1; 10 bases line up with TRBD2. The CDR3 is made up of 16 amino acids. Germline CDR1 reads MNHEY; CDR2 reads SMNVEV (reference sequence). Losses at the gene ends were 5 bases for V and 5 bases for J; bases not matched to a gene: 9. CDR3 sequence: CASSRAYSGGNNEQFF. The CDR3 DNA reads TGTGCCAGCAGTAGGGCCTATAGCGGGGGGAACAATGAGCAGTTCTTC.

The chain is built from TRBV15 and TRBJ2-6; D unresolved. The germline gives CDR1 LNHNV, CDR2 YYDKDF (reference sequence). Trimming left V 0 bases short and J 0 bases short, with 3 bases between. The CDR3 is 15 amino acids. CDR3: CATSRELSGANVLTF. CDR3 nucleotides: TGTGCCACCAGCAGAGAACTCTCTGGGGCCAACGTCCTGACTTTC.

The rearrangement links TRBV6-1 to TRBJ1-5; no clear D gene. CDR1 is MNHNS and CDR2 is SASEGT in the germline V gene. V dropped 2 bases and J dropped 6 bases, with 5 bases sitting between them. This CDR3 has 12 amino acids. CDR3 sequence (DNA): TGTGCCAGCAGTGAAAGGGTTCAGCCCCAGCATTTT. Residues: CASSERVQPQHF.

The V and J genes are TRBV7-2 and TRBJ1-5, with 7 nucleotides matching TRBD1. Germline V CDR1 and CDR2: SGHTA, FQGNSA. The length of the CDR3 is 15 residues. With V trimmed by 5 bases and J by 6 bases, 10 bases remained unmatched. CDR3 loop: CASSETGQYGQPQHF. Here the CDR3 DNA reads TGTGCCAGCAGCGAGACGGGACAGTACGGTCAGCCCCAGCATTTT.

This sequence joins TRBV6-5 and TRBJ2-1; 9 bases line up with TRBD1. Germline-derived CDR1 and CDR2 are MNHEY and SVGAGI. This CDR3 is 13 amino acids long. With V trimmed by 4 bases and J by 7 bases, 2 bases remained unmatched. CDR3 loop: CASSWGTGNEQFF. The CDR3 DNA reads TGTGCCAGCAGTTGGGGGACAGGGAATGAGCAGTTCTTC.

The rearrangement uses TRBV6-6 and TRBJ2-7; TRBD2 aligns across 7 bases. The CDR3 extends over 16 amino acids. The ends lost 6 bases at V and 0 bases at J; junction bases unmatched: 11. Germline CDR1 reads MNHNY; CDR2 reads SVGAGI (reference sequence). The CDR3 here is CASRPNLAEVSYEQYF. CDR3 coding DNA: TGTGCCAGCAGGCCAAACCTAGCGGAAGTCTCCTACGAGCAGTACTTC.

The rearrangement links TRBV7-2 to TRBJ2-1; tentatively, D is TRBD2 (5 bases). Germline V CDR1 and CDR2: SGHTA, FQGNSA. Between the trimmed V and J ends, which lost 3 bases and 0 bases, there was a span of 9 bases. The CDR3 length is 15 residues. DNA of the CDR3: TGTGCCAGCAGCTTGCTAGCTAACTCCTACAATGAGCAGTTCTTC. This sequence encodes CASSLLANSYNEQFF.

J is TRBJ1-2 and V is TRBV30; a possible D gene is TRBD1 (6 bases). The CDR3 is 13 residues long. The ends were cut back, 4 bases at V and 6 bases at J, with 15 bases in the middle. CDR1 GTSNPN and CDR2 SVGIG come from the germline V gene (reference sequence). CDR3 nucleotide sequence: TGTGCCTGGAATACAGGGAGAAAGAATGGCTACACCTTC. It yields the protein CAWNTGRKNGYTF.

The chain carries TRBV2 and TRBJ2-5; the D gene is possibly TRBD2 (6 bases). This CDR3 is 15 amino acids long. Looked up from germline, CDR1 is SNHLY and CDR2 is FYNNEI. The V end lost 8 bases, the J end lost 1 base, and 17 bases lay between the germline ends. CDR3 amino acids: CASLGGALLQETQYF. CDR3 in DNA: TGTGCCAGCCTCGGAGGGGCTCTCCTCCAAGAGACCCAGTACTTC.

In nucleotides, the CDR3 is TGTGCCAGCTCACTGTTCAGGTCGAGCTCCTACAATGAGCAGTTCTTC. Amino acids: CASSLFRSSSYNEQFF. The rearrangement uses TRBV18 and TRBJ2-1; D gene uncertain. Germline V lookup: CDR1 KGHSH, CDR2 LQKENI. V was trimmed by 4 bases and J by 0 bases, leaving 13 bases between them. This CDR3 comprises 16 residues.

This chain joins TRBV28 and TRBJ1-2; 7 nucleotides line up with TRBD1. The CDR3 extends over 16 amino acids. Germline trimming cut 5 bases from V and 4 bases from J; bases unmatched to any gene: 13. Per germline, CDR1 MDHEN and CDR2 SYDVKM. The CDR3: CASSSTAPGTAYGYTF. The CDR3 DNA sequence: TGTGCCAGCAGTAGCACTGCCCCCGGGACAGCCTATGGCTACACCTTC.

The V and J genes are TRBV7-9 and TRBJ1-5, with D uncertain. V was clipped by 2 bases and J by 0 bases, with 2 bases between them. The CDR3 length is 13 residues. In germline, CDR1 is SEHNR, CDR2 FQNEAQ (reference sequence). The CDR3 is CASSLNSNQPQHF. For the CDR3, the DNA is TGTGCCAGCAGCTTAAATAGCAATCAGCCCCAGCATTTT.

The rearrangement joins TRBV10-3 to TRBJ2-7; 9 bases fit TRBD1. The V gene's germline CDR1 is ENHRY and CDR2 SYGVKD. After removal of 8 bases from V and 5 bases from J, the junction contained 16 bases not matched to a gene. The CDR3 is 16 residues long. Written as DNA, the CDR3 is TGTGCCATCCAGGGACAGGGCTTAGGAGCGGGACACGAGCAGTACTTC. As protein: CAIQGQGLGAGHEQYF.

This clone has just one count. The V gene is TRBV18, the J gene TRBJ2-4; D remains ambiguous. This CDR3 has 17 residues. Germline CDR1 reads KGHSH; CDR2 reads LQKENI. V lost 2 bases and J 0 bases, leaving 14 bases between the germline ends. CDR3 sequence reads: CASSPDKGMLAKNIQYF. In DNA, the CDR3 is TGTGCCAGCTCACCAGATAAGGGTATGCTAGCCAAAAACATTCAGTACTTC.

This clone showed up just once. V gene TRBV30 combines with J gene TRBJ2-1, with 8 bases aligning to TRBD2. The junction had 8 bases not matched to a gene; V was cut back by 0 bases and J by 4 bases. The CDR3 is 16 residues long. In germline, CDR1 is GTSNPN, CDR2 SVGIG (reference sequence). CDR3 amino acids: CAWSVRLAGPYNEQFF. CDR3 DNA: TGTGCCTGGAGTGTAAGGCTAGCGGGTCCTTACAATGAGCAGTTCTTC.

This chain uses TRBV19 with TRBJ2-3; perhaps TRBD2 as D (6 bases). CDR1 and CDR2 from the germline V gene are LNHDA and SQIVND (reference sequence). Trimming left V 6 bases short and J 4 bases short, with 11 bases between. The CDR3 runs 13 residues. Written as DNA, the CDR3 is TGTGCCAGTAGGTCGACGGGAGCAGATACGCAGTATTTT. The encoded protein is CASRSTGADTQYF.

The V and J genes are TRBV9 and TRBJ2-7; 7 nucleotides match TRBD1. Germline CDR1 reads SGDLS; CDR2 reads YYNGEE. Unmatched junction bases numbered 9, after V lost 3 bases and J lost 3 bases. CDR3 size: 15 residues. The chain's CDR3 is CASSATGTAVYEQYF. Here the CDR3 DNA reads TGTGCCAGCAGCGCTACCGGGACAGCGGTCTACGAGCAGTACTTC.

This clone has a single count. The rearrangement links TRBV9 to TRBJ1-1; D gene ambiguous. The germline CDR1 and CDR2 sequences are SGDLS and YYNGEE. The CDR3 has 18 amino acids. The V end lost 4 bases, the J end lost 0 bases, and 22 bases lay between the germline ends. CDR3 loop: CASSTGGGLAIMNTEAFF. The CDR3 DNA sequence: TGTGCCAGCAGCACCGGCGGCGGCCTTGCGATCATGAACACTGAAGCTTTCTTT.

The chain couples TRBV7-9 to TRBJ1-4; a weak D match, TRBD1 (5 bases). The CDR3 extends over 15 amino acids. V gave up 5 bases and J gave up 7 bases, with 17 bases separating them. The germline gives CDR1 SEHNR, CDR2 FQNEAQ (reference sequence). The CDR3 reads CASSPGSRLAEKLFF. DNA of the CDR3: TGTGCCAGCAGCCCAGGGTCCCGGCTGGCTGAAAAACTGTTTTTT.

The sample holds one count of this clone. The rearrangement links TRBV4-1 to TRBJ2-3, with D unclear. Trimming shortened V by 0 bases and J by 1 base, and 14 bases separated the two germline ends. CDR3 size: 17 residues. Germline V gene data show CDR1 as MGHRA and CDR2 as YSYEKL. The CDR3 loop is CASSQDEVLVGTDTQYF. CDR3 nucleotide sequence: TGCGCCAGCAGCCAAGATGAAGTGCTAGTAGGCACAGATACGCAGTATTTT.

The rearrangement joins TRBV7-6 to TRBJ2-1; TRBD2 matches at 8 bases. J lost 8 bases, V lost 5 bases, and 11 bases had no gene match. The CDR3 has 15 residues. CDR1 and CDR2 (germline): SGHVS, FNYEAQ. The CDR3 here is CASSLQGLVSHEQFF. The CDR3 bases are TGTGCCAGCAGCCTCCAGGGACTAGTAAGCCATGAGCAGTTCTTC.

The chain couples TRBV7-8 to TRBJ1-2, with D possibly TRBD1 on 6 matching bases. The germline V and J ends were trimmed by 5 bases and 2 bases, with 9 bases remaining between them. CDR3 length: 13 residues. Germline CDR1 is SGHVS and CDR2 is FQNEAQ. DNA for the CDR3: TGTGCCAGCAGCCGTGACAGGAACTATGGCTACACCTTC. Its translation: CASSRDRNYGYTF.